This is a list of T cell receptor beta chains from one sample in a study of T cells after yellow fever vaccination. TCRdb recomputed calls from the 5' RACE reads with MiXCR, one row per CDR3 protein. The sample carries about 360,000 distinct CDR3 sequences, 6% to 8% recorded once. The sample was PBMCs, taken 5 days after the yellow fever booster vaccination. These receptors were collected from a man aged 25 to 40 who received the YFV17D yellow fever vaccine. CDR3s include the opening cysteine and the closing phenylalanine or tryptophan. Each record gives: V gene, clone size, D gene, J gene, CDR3 protein, CDR3 DNA. The D gene is left open where the match is weak. Size values are once, few and many counts, or a class for expanded clones, and some rows have none.

V: TRBV2; size: many; D: .; J: TRBJ2-1; CDR3: CASRTSGDFYNEQFF; DNA: TGTGCCAGCAGAACCAGCGGAGACTTCTACAATGAGCAGTTCTTC
V: TRBV19; size: .; D: .; J: TRBJ2-3; CDR3: CASSSKRRGATDTQYF; DNA: TGTGCCAGTAGCTCAAAACGGAGGGGGGCGACAGATACGCAGTATTTT
V: TRBV30; size: many; D: .; J: TRBJ2-1; CDR3: CAWIFPGARRNEQFF; DNA: TGTGCCTGGATTTTTCCGGGGGCTAGAAGGAATGAGCAGTTCTTC
V: TRBV20-1; size: many; D: .; J: TRBJ2-1; CDR3: CSAHLANEQFF; DNA: TGCAGTGCTCATCTAGCCAATGAGCAGTTCTTC
V: TRBV6-5; size: .; D: .; J: TRBJ2-4; CDR3: CASSRQETVAYF; DNA: TGTGCCAGCAGCCGACAGGAAACCGTAGCGTACTTC
V: TRBV5-1; size: few; D: .; J: TRBJ2-2; CDR3: CASGAGNTGELFF; DNA: TGCGCCAGCGGGGCTGGAAACACCGGGGAGCTGTTTTTT
V: TRBV6-1; size: .; D: .; J: TRBJ2-1; CDR3: CATGTGDYNEQFF; DNA: TGTGCCACCGGGACGGGGGACTACAATGAGCAGTTCTTC
V: TRBV27; size: .; D: .; J: TRBJ1-4; CDR3: CASSPGRMPPTNEKLFF; DNA: TGTGCCAGCAGCCCGGGACGTATGCCTCCAACTAATGAAAAACTGTTTTTT
V: TRBV12-3/TRBV12-4; size: many; D: .; J: TRBJ2-5; CDR3: CASSPRTARGTQYF; DNA: TGTGCCAGCAGCCCCCGGACGGCCAGAGGGACCCAGTACTTC
V: TRBV5-1; size: many; D: TRBD1; J: TRBJ2-3; CDR3: CASSGRDSPSRADTQYF; DNA: TGCGCCAGCAGCGGTCGGGACAGTCCCTCCAGGGCAGATACGCAGTATTTT
V: TRBV25-1; size: .; D: TRBD1; J: TRBJ1-2; CDR3: CASSDSATGGYGYTF; DNA: TGTGCCAGCAGTGATAGCGCGACAGGGGGATATGGCTACACCTTC
V: TRBV18; size: .; D: .; J: TRBJ2-1; CDR3: CASSPPEGIGSYNEQFF; DNA: TGTGCCAGCTCACCACCAGAAGGGATCGGTTCCTACAATGAGCAGTTCTTC
V: TRBV20-1; size: few; D: .; J: TRBJ2-1; CDR3: CSAKGGGPVNEQFF; DNA: TGCAGTGCTAAAGGGGGAGGGCCGGTAAATGAGCAGTTCTTC
V: TRBV4-2; size: .; D: TRBD2; J: TRBJ2-3; CDR3: CASSPFSGRARGTDTQYF; DNA: TGTGCCAGCAGCCCGTTTAGCGGGAGGGCCCGCGGCACAGATACGCAGTATTTT
V: TRBV20-1; size: many; D: TRBD1; J: TRBJ2-7; CDR3: CSPGQGSYEQYF; DNA: TGCAGTCCGGGACAGGGATCCTACGAGCAGTACTTC
V: TRBV5-1; size: many; D: TRBD1; J: TRBJ2-4; CDR3: CASSQGQGGNIQYF; DNA: TGCGCCAGCAGCCAGGGACAGGGTGGAAACATTCAGTACTTC
V: TRBV3-1; size: .; D: .; J: TRBJ1-5; CDR3: CASSQYKGQPQHF; DNA: TGTGCCAGCAGCCAATATAAGGGTCAGCCCCAGCATTTT
V: TRBV29-1; size: many; D: TRBD1; J: TRBJ2-7; CDR3: CSVTFTGVQYF; DNA: TGCAGCGTTACCTTTACAGGGGTGCAGTACTTC
V: TRBV4-1; size: many; D: .; J: TRBJ1-5; CDR3: CASSHDFGQPQHF; DNA: TGCGCCAGCAGCCACGACTTCGGTCAGCCCCAGCATTTT
V: TRBV18; size: many; D: .; J: TRBJ2-5; CDR3: CASSPAYQETQYF; DNA: TGTGCCAGCTCACCAGCGTACCAAGAGACCCAGTACTTC
V: TRBV29-1; size: .; D: .; J: TRBJ2-5; CDR3: CSGLQGSETQYF; DNA: TGCAGCGGCTTACAGGGTTCCGAGACCCAGTACTTC
V: TRBV29-1; size: .; D: .; J: TRBJ2-5; CDR3: CSVESEGVEETQYF; DNA: TGCAGCGTTGAGTCGGAGGGGGTAGAAGAGACCCAGTACTTC
V: TRBV5-1; size: .; D: TRBD2; J: TRBJ2-1; CDR3: CASEEGGRRNEQFF; DNA: TGCGCCAGCGAAGAGGGCGGGAGGAGGAATGAGCAGTTCTTC
V: TRBV7-2; size: many; D: .; J: TRBJ2-2; CDR3: CASSLVRYTGELFF; DNA: TGTGCCAGCAGCTTGGTCAGGTACACCGGGGAGCTGTTTTTT
V: TRBV27; size: .; D: .; J: TRBJ2-5; CDR3: CASSFEVGGETQYF; DNA: TGTGCCAGCAGTTTCGAGGTGGGAGGAGAGACCCAGTACTTC
V: TRBV11-3; size: few; D: TRBD2; J: TRBJ2-1; CDR3: CASSLGASGRNEQFF; DNA: TGTGCCAGCAGCTTAGGGGCTAGCGGGAGAAATGAGCAGTTCTTC
V: TRBV7-2; size: .; D: .; J: TRBJ2-1; CDR3: CASSLVGNNNEQFF; DNA: TGTGCCAGCAGCTTAGTAGGGAACAACAATGAGCAGTTCTTC
V: TRBV11-2; size: .; D: .; J: TRBJ2-5; CDR3: CASSLRGVGQETQYF; DNA: TGTGCCAGCAGCTTAAGGGGCGTCGGCCAAGAGACCCAGTACTTC
V: TRBV27; size: few; D: TRBD1; J: TRBJ2-2; CDR3: CASSFLGQKNTGELFF; DNA: TGTGCCAGCAGTTTTTTGGGACAGAAGAACACCGGGGAGCTGTTTTTT
V: TRBV9; size: .; D: .; J: TRBJ2-5; CDR3: CASSAGLPGETQYF; DNA: TGTGCCAGCAGCGCGGGCCTCCCCGGGGAGACCCAGTACTTC
V: TRBV20-1; size: .; D: .; J: TRBJ1-2; CDR3: CSAIREGRNYGYTF; DNA: TGCAGTGCTATTCGAGAGGGCCGGAACTATGGCTACACCTTC
V: TRBV7-6; size: few; D: .; J: TRBJ2-3; CDR3: CASSLEVGASGSTDTQYF; DNA: TGTGCCAGCAGCTTAGAGGTGGGGGCTAGCGGAAGCACAGATACGCAGTATTTT
V: TRBV6-2/TRBV6-3; size: few; D: TRBD1; J: TRBJ1-5; CDR3: CASSQTGGASKAQPQHF; DNA: TGTGCCAGCAGCCAGACAGGGGGCGCGAGTAAGGCCCAGCCCCAGCATTTT
V: TRBV7-2; size: many; D: TRBD2; J: TRBJ2-1; CDR3: CASRLAGNNEQFF; DNA: TGTGCCAGCAGACTAGCGGGGAACAATGAGCAGTTCTTC
V: TRBV5-1; size: few; D: .; J: TRBJ1-6; CDR3: CASSSGREFSPLHF; DNA: TGCGCCAGCAGCTCGGGACGGGAGTTTTCACCCCTCCACTTT
V: TRBV7-8; size: many; D: .; J: TRBJ2-3; CDR3: CASSLDLVQDTQYF; DNA: TGTGCCAGCAGCTTAGATTTGGTCCAAGATACGCAGTATTTT
V: TRBV10-3; size: many; D: .; J: TRBJ1-2; CDR3: CAISEGAVYGYTF; DNA: TGTGCCATCAGTGAAGGGGCAGTCTATGGCTACACCTTC
V: TRBV6-5; size: many; D: .; J: TRBJ2-5; CDR3: CASSSAGETQYF; DNA: TGTGCCAGCAGTTCGGCAGGAGAGACCCAGTACTTC
V: TRBV4-3; size: .; D: .; J: TRBJ2-1; CDR3: CASSQGGARANEQFF; DNA: TGCGCCAGCAGCCAAGGGGGGGCCCGAGCTAATGAGCAGTTCTTC
V: TRBV10-3; size: many; D: .; J: TRBJ1-3; CDR3: CAISESPGNTIYF; DNA: TGTGCCATCAGTGAGTCGCCGGGTAACACCATATATTTT
V: TRBV28; size: few; D: TRBD2; J: TRBJ2-1; CDR3: CASSFLSIAGGPHEQFF; DNA: TGTGCCAGCAGTTTTCTTTCTATAGCGGGAGGGCCGCATGAGCAGTTCTTC
V: TRBV30; size: many; D: TRBD2; J: TRBJ2-3; CDR3: CAWRRREAATTQYF; DNA: TGTGCCTGGCGGAGGCGGGAGGCCGCCACCACGCAGTATTTT
V: TRBV5-1; size: few; D: .; J: TRBJ2-5; CDR3: CASSEGRRPGAQYF; DNA: TGCGCCAGCAGCGAGGGACGGCGTCCGGGGGCCCAGTACTTC
V: TRBV29-1; size: .; D: .; J: TRBJ2-2; CDR3: CSAGPNTGELFF; DNA: TGCAGCGCAGGACCAAACACCGGGGAGCTGTTTTTT
V: TRBV5-6; size: .; D: .; J: TRBJ2-1; CDR3: CASSFGSVSSYNEQFF; DNA: TGTGCCAGCAGCTTTGGAAGCGTAAGCTCCTACAATGAGCAGTTCTTC
V: TRBV12-3/TRBV12-4; size: many; D: .; J: TRBJ1-2; CDR3: CASSFGGAGYGYTF; DNA: TGTGCCAGCAGTTTTGGAGGGGCAGGCTATGGCTACACCTTC
V: TRBV7-2; size: few; D: TRBD2; J: TRBJ2-1; CDR3: CASRPPRAGGLNEQFF; DNA: TGTGCCAGCAGACCCCCCCGAGCGGGAGGGCTGAATGAGCAGTTCTTC
V: TRBV18; size: .; D: .; J: TRBJ2-2; CDR3: CASSPPSRATGELFF; DNA: TGTGCCAGCTCACCACCATCCAGGGCCACCGGGGAGCTGTTTTTT
V: TRBV6-6; size: .; D: .; J: TRBJ2-1; CDR3: CASLTGFDEQFF; DNA: TGTGCCAGCCTCACAGGGTTTGATGAGCAGTTCTTC
V: TRBV6-1; size: .; D: .; J: TRBJ2-7; CDR3: CASRLDPYEQYF; DNA: TGTGCCAGCAGACTCGACCCTTACGAGCAGTACTTC
V: TRBV10-1; size: few; D: .; J: TRBJ2-4; CDR3: CATTLGWTAKNIQYF; DNA: TGCGCCACCACGTTGGGGTGGACAGCCAAAAACATTCAGTACTTC
V: TRBV7-2; size: many; D: .; J: TRBJ1-2; CDR3: CASSLRNLGGYTF; DNA: TGTGCCAGCAGCTTAAGAAATCTAGGTGGCTACACCTTC
V: TRBV10-3; size: .; D: TRBD2; J: TRBJ2-5; CDR3: CATSGTSGRQETQYF; DNA: TGTGCCACCTCCGGGACTAGCGGCAGACAAGAGACCCAGTACTTC
V: TRBV15; size: .; D: .; J: TRBJ1-1; CDR3: CATSREDDTEAFF; DNA: TGTGCCACCAGCAGAGAGGACGACACTGAAGCTTTCTTT
V: TRBV5-4; size: many; D: .; J: TRBJ2-1; CDR3: CASSRAGNEQFF; DNA: TGTGCCAGCAGCAGGGCGGGCAATGAGCAGTTCTTC
V: TRBV20-1; size: few; D: TRBD1; J: TRBJ2-1; CDR3: CSADPGQGSEQFF; DNA: TGCAGTGCTGACCCGGGACAGGGTAGCGAGCAGTTCTTC
V: TRBV18; size: few; D: .; J: TRBJ2-5; CDR3: CASSPPYPGAQETQYF; DNA: TGTGCCAGCTCACCACCATATCCAGGAGCCCAAGAGACCCAGTACTTC